This TCR beta chain was found in a study of T-cell memory formation after mild COVID-19. Amplification by 5'RACE using constant-segment primers produced TCR alpha and TCR beta cDNA libraries that carried sample barcodes and UMIs. Via MiXCR, TCRdb re-called the 5' RACE reads, giving one row per CDR3 protein. The table has around 12,000 distinct CDR3 sequences, roughly 14% seen once. Findings and caveats of the study: Contracting CD4+ clones lay largely in CM and EM, with CD8+ ones residing in EMRA. Memory cells collected pre-infection included some clones that later responded, suggesting cross-reactive memory joined.

This clonotype occurred many times. The target antigen is unknown. From germline, CDR1 is LNHDA and CDR2 SQIVND (reference sequence). The CDR3 consists of 14 residues. Trimming stripped 6 bases from V and 0 bases from J, with 10 bases between. Sequencing was carried out using PBMCs or a T cell subset sorted from them (not recorded which). This clonotype was obtained from a man aged 18 to 30 who had mild COVID-19 (a few samples of this study predate the infection). Cell type and time point are not known. The chain links TRBV19 to TRBJ2-3; D possibly corresponds to TRBD2 (5 bases). The DNA for the CDR3 is TGTGCCAGTAGCCCGGGGTCTAGCACAGATACGCAGTATTTT. As protein: CASSPGSSTDTQYF.